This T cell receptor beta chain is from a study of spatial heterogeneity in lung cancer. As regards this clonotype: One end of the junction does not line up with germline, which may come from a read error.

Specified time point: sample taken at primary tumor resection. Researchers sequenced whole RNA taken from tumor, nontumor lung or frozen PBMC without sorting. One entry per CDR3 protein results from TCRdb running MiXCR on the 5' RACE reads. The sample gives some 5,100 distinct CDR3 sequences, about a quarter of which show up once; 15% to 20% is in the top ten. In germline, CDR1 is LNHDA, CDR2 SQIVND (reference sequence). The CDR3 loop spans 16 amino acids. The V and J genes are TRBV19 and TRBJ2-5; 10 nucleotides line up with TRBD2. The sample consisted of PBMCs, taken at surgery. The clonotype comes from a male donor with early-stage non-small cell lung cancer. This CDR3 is CASSIGLAGDHETQYF. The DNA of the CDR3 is TGTGCCAGTAGTATAGGGCTAGCGGGGGACCATGAGACCCAGTACTTC.